The rows below give T cell receptor beta chains drawn from one sample of a study of T cell responses to AZD1222 COVID-19 vaccine. Sequenced by immunoSEQ multiplex PCR; TCRdb stores in-frame clones only, minus some. The profile shows 160,000 or so clones, approximately 90% of them singletons. The specimen comprised peripheral blood, sampled 28 days after the second AZD1222 dose. The receptors derive from an adult who received the AZD1222 COVID-19 vaccine. Both conserved end residues are part of each CDR3. The D gene is left open where the match is weak. Clone size is given for some rows only: seen once, a few or many times, or a class if the clone is expanded.

cdr3_length: 15
clone_size: NA
d_call: NA
j_call: TRBJ2-7
v_call: TRBV6-5
cdr3_nt: TGTGCCAGCAGTTATTCGTCAGGGGTACCCTACGAGCAGTACTTC
cdr3_aa: CASSYSSGVPYEQYF

cdr3_length: 17
clone_size: NA
d_call: TRBD1
j_call: TRBJ1-2
v_call: TRBV19
cdr3_nt: TGTGCCAGTAGTATAGGTTTGGTACAGGGGTTTGTCTATGGCTACACCTTC
cdr3_aa: CASSIGLVQGFVYGYTF

cdr3_length: 15
clone_size: NA
d_call: TRBD2
j_call: TRBJ2-5
v_call: TRBV19
cdr3_nt: TGTGCCAGTAGTTTTAGCGGGGCGGGGGAAGAGACCCAGTACTTC
cdr3_aa: CASSFSGAGEETQYF

cdr3_length: 16
clone_size: NA
d_call: TRBD1
j_call: TRBJ1-3
v_call: TRBV4-1
cdr3_nt: TGCGCCAGCAGCCATGAGGGGACAGCCTCTGGAAACACCATATATTTT
cdr3_aa: CASSHEGTASGNTIYF

cdr3_length: 13
clone_size: NA
d_call: NA
j_call: TRBJ1-6
v_call: TRBV14
cdr3_nt: TGTGCCAGCAGACAGGTTGATAATTCACCCCTCCACTTT
cdr3_aa: CASRQVDNSPLHF

cdr3_length: 15
clone_size: NA
d_call: TRBD1
j_call: TRBJ1-2
v_call: TRBV18
cdr3_nt: TGTGCCAGCTCACCAAGAGGGACAGCCAACTATGGCTACACCTTC
cdr3_aa: CASSPRGTANYGYTF

cdr3_length: 15
clone_size: once
d_call: NA
j_call: TRBJ1-1
v_call: TRBV5-1
cdr3_nt: TGCGCCAGCAGCGTAACGGCCTCAGGGATCACTGAAGCTTTCTTT
cdr3_aa: CASSVTASGITEAFF

cdr3_length: 16
clone_size: NA
d_call: NA
j_call: TRBJ1-1
v_call: TRBV18
cdr3_nt: TGTGCCAGCTCCCGCCGGACGGGACGAACGAACACTGAAGCTTTCTTT
cdr3_aa: CASSRRTGRTNTEAFF

cdr3_length: 15
clone_size: NA
d_call: TRBD1
j_call: TRBJ1-5
v_call: TRBV6-1
cdr3_nt: TGTGCCAGCAGTGAGTACGGACAGGGGGGTCAGCCCCAGCATTTT
cdr3_aa: CASSEYGQGGQPQHF

cdr3_length: 11
clone_size: NA
d_call: TRBD1
j_call: TRBJ1-1
v_call: TRBV12-3/TRBV12-4
cdr3_nt: TGTGCCAGCAGGGTACAGGGGAGGGCTTTCTTT
cdr3_aa: CASRVQGRAFF

cdr3_length: 12
clone_size: NA
d_call: TRBD1
j_call: TRBJ2-3
v_call: TRBV18
cdr3_nt: TGTGCCAGCTCATCCAACCGGGACAGGGAATATTTT
cdr3_aa: CASSSNRDREYF

cdr3_length: 16
clone_size: NA
d_call: NA
j_call: TRBJ2-4
v_call: TRBV13
cdr3_nt: TGTGCCAGCAGCTCGACCGAGGGGCCTAGCGAAAACATTCAGTACTTC
cdr3_aa: CASSSTEGPSENIQYF

cdr3_length: 12
clone_size: NA
d_call: TRBD1
j_call: TRBJ2-1
v_call: TRBV19
cdr3_nt: TGTGCCAGTCGGGACAGGTCCGTGGAGCAGTTCTTC
cdr3_aa: CASRDRSVEQFF

cdr3_length: 13
clone_size: NA
d_call: NA
j_call: TRBJ2-7
v_call: TRBV12-3/TRBV12-4
cdr3_nt: TGTGCCAGCAGTTTAGTCGTTGGGGGGGAGCAGTACTTC
cdr3_aa: CASSLVVGGEQYF

cdr3_length: 14
clone_size: NA
d_call: NA
j_call: TRBJ1-6
v_call: TRBV30
cdr3_nt: TGTGCCTGGAGTGGGGTGGAAGGCTGGTCACCCCTCCACTTT
cdr3_aa: CAWSGVEGWSPLHF

cdr3_length: 11
clone_size: NA
d_call: TRBD1
j_call: TRBJ2-7
v_call: TRBV6-4
cdr3_nt: TGTGCCAGAAAACAGGGGGACGAGCAGTACTTC
cdr3_aa: CARKQGDEQYF

cdr3_length: 16
clone_size: NA
d_call: NA
j_call: TRBJ1-1
v_call: TRBV5-1
cdr3_nt: TGCGCCAGCAGGATCGGGACGGTTTTATTGAACACTGAAGCTTTCTTT
cdr3_aa: CASRIGTVLLNTEAFF

cdr3_length: 17
clone_size: NA
d_call: TRBD2
j_call: TRBJ2-1
v_call: TRBV15
cdr3_nt: TGTGCCACCAGCACTCTAGCGGGGGCCCACTCCTACAATGAGCAGTTCTTC
cdr3_aa: CATSTLAGAHSYNEQFF

cdr3_length: 14
clone_size: NA
d_call: NA
j_call: TRBJ1-5
v_call: TRBV27
cdr3_nt: TGTGCCAGCAGATCAGGGGTCCCGAACCAGCCCCAGCATTTT
cdr3_aa: CASRSGVPNQPQHF

cdr3_length: 15
clone_size: NA
d_call: TRBD1
j_call: TRBJ1-5
v_call: TRBV11-2
cdr3_nt: TGTGCCAGCAGCCCGGGACAGTCTCCGGCTCAGCCCCAGCATTTT
cdr3_aa: CASSPGQSPAQPQHF

cdr3_length: 14
clone_size: NA
d_call: TRBD1
j_call: TRBJ1-4
v_call: TRBV2
cdr3_nt: TGTGCCAGCAACCTCGGGACAGAGGATGAAAAACTGTTTTTT
cdr3_aa: CASNLGTEDEKLFF

cdr3_length: 16
clone_size: NA
d_call: NA
j_call: TRBJ2-5
v_call: TRBV15
cdr3_nt: TGTGCCACCAGCAGAGGCGCAGCCAGGGTGGGAGAGACCCAGTACTTC
cdr3_aa: CATSRGAARVGETQYF